This paragraph reports one T cell receptor beta chain. Its matching antigen is unknown. TCRB immunosequencing input was about 0.55 micrograms of biopsy DNA per sample. Some clones are missing from TCRdb's copy, which holds only in-frame ones; the method was immunoSEQ multiplex PCR. The sample consists of about 7,000 clones, about three quarters of them appearing once. There are 13 residues in the CDR3. Per the germline V gene, CDR1 is MGHRA and CDR2 is YSYEKL. V shed 5 bases and J shed 1 base, with 7 bases lying between them. The data were obtained in a study of T cell repertoires in ileal Crohn's disease. Study-wide background: Every patient was operated on for stricturing (approximately 60%) or penetrating (approximately 40%) complications.

Overall study results and limits: Endoscopic recurrence occurred in every patient whose clonality exceeded 26.8%.

The sample consisted of ileal tissue. This TCR came from an adult with Crohn's disease. The chain carries TRBV4-1 and TRBJ2-3, with D maybe TRBD1 (5 bases). The CDR3 DNA follows: TGCGCCAGCAGCACACAGGGCACAGATACGCAGTATTTT. Protein: CASSTQGTDTQYF.